A selection of T cell receptor beta chains follows, all from one sample in a study of T cell responses to AZD1222 COVID-19 vaccine. Sequencing was performed with immunoSEQ multiplex PCR; in TCRdb, only in-frame clones are kept and a portion is missing. The sample holds about 160,000 clones; 94% are singletons and the top ten take 4% to 5.5%. This specimen consisted of peripheral blood, obtained 28 days after the second AZD1222 dose. All receptors derive from an adult who received the AZD1222 COVID-19 vaccine. Both conserved end residues are part of each CDR3. The order of the fields is J gene, V gene, clone size, D gene, CDR3 DNA, CDR3 protein. The D gene is left open where the match is weak. Where a row states a size, it is once, few, many or the class of an expanded clone; other rows omit it.

J: TRBJ1-5
V: TRBV30
size: -
D: -
DNA: TGTGCCTCACAAAGGGGCAATCAGCCCCAGCATTTT
CDR3: CASQRGNQPQHF

J: TRBJ2-1
V: TRBV10-1
size: once
D: -
DNA: TGCGCCAGCTATAGCTCCTACAATGAGCAGTTCTTC
CDR3: CASYSSYNEQFF

J: TRBJ2-5
V: TRBV28
size: -
D: TRBD2
DNA: TGTGCCAGCAGTTCCCTATCGGAGCGGGAGTGGCAGACCCAGTACTTC
CDR3: CASSSLSEREWQTQYF

J: TRBJ1-3
V: TRBV19
size: -
D: -
DNA: TGTGCCAGTAGTATATTCGACTCTGGAAACACCATATATTTT
CDR3: CASSIFDSGNTIYF

J: TRBJ2-1
V: TRBV2
size: -
D: TRBD2
DNA: TGTGCCAGCAGTGAATCCCCGGGACTAGTCGGGGCTGAGCAGTTCTTC
CDR3: CASSESPGLVGAEQFF

J: TRBJ2-7
V: TRBV13
size: -
D: TRBD2
DNA: TGTGCCAGCAGCCCCGGGACTAGCGACTACGAGCAGTACTTC
CDR3: CASSPGTSDYEQYF

J: TRBJ1-4
V: TRBV9
size: -
D: -
DNA: TGTGCCAGCAGCCCCCGGGACTCTAATGAAAAACTGTTTTTT
CDR3: CASSPRDSNEKLFF

J: TRBJ2-1
V: TRBV20-1
size: -
D: -
DNA: TGCAGTGCTAAGCGTCCTTATGAGCAGTTCTTC
CDR3: CSAKRPYEQFF

J: TRBJ2-1
V: TRBV27
size: -
D: TRBD2
DNA: TGTGCCAGCAGTTCGACGGGACTAGCGGGAAAGAATGAGCAGTTCTTC
CDR3: CASSSTGLAGKNEQFF

J: TRBJ2-7
V: TRBV18
size: once
D: TRBD2
DNA: TGTGCCAGCTCACCTCCACGCGGGAGGGCCAGCTACGAGCAGTACTTC
CDR3: CASSPPRGRASYEQYF

J: TRBJ2-1
V: TRBV7-7
size: -
D: -
DNA: TGTGCCAGCAGTCGGGGGCTAGCAAGGTCCTACAATGAGCAGTTCTTC
CDR3: CASSRGLARSYNEQFF

J: TRBJ2-3
V: TRBV28
size: -
D: -
DNA: TGTGCCAGCCCTGGGGCCAGGGGTGACACAGATACGCAGTATTTT
CDR3: CASPGARGDTDTQYF

J: TRBJ1-5
V: TRBV5-1
size: -
D: -
DNA: TGCGCCAGCAGCTTTAGAGAATATAGCAATCAGCCCCAGCATTTT
CDR3: CASSFREYSNQPQHF

J: TRBJ1-6
V: TRBV4-1
size: -
D: -
DNA: TGCGCCAGCAGCCAAGTGGCGGGACGGAGGAATTCACCCCTCCACTTT
CDR3: CASSQVAGRRNSPLHF

J: TRBJ2-1
V: TRBV19
size: once
D: -
DNA: TGTGCCAGTAGTTATGGCGGGAATGAGCAGTTCTTC
CDR3: CASSYGGNEQFF

J: TRBJ2-7
V: TRBV28
size: -
D: -
DNA: TGTGCCAGCAGTTTAGAGGGGCTAGCTGACTTC
CDR3: CASSLEGLADF

J: TRBJ1-1
V: TRBV18
size: -
D: -
DNA: TGTGCCAGCTCACGCGCCCGGGCGGAGGCCCTGAACACTGAAGCTTTCTTT
CDR3: CASSRARAEALNTEAFF

J: TRBJ2-3
V: TRBV6-1
size: -
D: -
DNA: TGTGCCAGCAGTGAATTCGGGTTGGGGAGCACAGATACGCAGTATTTT
CDR3: CASSEFGLGSTDTQYF

J: TRBJ1-4
V: TRBV19
size: -
D: -
DNA: TGTGCCAGTAATCGGGCCACTAATGAAAAACTGTTTTTT
CDR3: CASNRATNEKLFF

J: TRBJ2-1
V: TRBV25-1
size: -
D: TRBD1
DNA: TGTGCCAGCCAAACAACCGGACAGGACCACAATGAGCAGTTCTTC
CDR3: CASQTTGQDHNEQFF

J: TRBJ2-1
V: TRBV6-5
size: -
D: -
DNA: TGTGCCAGCAGTTCCCTATGGGGAGCATACGACAATGAGCAGTTCTTC
CDR3: CASSSLWGAYDNEQFF

J: TRBJ1-2
V: TRBV10-3
size: -
D: -
DNA: TGTGCCATCAGTGAAGGCTCTTACTATGGCTACACCTTC
CDR3: CAISEGSYYGYTF